The 14 T cell receptor beta chains below come from one sample, sequenced in a study of T-cell memory formation after mild COVID-19. One entry per CDR3 protein, called by TCRdb with MiXCR from the 5' RACE reads. The table lists 400,000 or so distinct CDR3 sequences, 20% of them singletons. The specimen was PBMCs or a T cell subset sorted from them (not recorded which). These receptors came from an adult woman who had mild COVID-19 (a few samples of this study predate the infection). Cell type and time point are not known.

The table lists this clonotype with a few counts. The chain recombines TRBV6-1 with TRBJ1-1; D is perhaps TRBD1 (5 bases). Between the trimmed V and J ends, which lost 5 bases and 3 bases, there was a span of 16 bases. Germline V gives CDR1 MNHNS, CDR2 SASEGT. This CDR3 is 15 amino acids long. CDR3: CASSKRDFWYTEAFF. The CDR3 bases are TGTGCCAGCAGTAAAAGGGACTTCTGGTACACTGAAGCTTTCTTT.

This clonotype was found a few times. The V call is TRBV7-3, the J call TRBJ2-5; weak D call: TRBD1 (5 bases). Trimming stripped 4 bases from V and 5 bases from J, with 11 bases between. In germline, CDR1 is SGHTA, CDR2 FQGTGA. This CDR3 region has 13 residues. The CDR3 nucleotides read TGTGCCAGCAGCTCAGGGTTTTCTGAGACCCAGTACTTC. Translation gives CASSSGFSETQYF.

This chain links TRBV28 with TRBJ1-2, with D uncertain. Germline CDR1 reads MDHEN; CDR2 reads SYDVKM. The ends were cut back, 2 bases at V and 4 bases at J, with 5 bases in the middle. CDR3 size: 12 residues. Here the CDR3 DNA reads TGTGCCAGCAGTTTAGCCCTCTATGGCTACACCTTC. This gives the protein CASSLALYGYTF.

This clonotype was detected only a few times. This chain joins TRBV2 and TRBJ1-3, with D tentatively TRBD1 (6 bases). The length of the CDR3 is 15 residues. V was shortened by 6 bases and J by 1 base, with 13 bases between the two germline ends. Germline V CDR1 and CDR2: SNHLY, FYNNEI. The CDR3 spells CASREGTLSGNTIYF. CDR3 sequence (DNA): TGTGCCAGCAGAGAGGGGACACTGTCTGGAAACACCATATATTTT.

The V and J genes are TRBV6-5 and TRBJ1-1, with 7 bases identical to TRBD1. The germline V gene has CDR1 MNHEY and CDR2 SVGAGI. The CDR3 length is 13 residues. After removal of 4 bases from V and 10 bases from J, the junction contained 9 bases not matched to a gene. CDR3 in amino acids: CASSFLGQLGAFF. DNA for the CDR3: TGTGCCAGCAGTTTCCTGGGACAGTTGGGAGCTTTCTTT.

The rearrangement joins TRBV18 to TRBJ1-1; 7 nucleotides line up with TRBD1. The CDR3 is 12 amino acids. In germline, CDR1 is KGHSH, CDR2 LQKENI. With V trimmed by 4 bases and J by 11 bases, 7 bases remained unmatched. CDR3 DNA: TGTGCCAGCTCACGTTCCGACAGGGCCGCTTTCTTT. This translates into CASSRSDRAAFF. Full variable domain (outside the CDR3, taken from reference TRBV18 and TRBJ1-1): NAGVMQNPRHLVRRRGQEARLRCSPMKGHSHVYWYRQLPEEGLKFMVYLQKENIIDESGMPKERFSAEFPKEGPSILRIQQVVRGDSAAYFCASSRSDRAAFFGQGTRLTVV.

The CDR3 is CSVSQGTVANYGYTF. Here the CDR3 DNA reads TGCAGCGTGTCTCAGGGGACAGTAGCTAACTATGGCTACACCTTC. This chain connects TRBV29-1 to TRBJ1-2; 7 bases are a match to TRBD1. The trim removed 6 bases at V and 0 bases at J, leaving 10 bases unmatched. Germline V lookup: CDR1 SQVTM, CDR2 ANQGSEA. This CDR3 has 15 amino acids. Variable domain in full (rest from reference TRBV29-1 and TRBJ1-2): SAVISQKPSRDICQRGTSLTIQCQVDSQVTMMFWYRQQPGQSLTLIATANQGSEATYESGFVIDKFPISRPNLTFSTLTVSNMSPEDSSIYLCSVSQGTVANYGYTFGSGTRLTVV.

The genes are TRBV3-1 and TRBJ1-5; D might be TRBD1 (6 bases). The CDR3 length is 13 residues. The V end lost 4 bases, the J end lost 6 bases, and 10 bases lay between the germline ends. Germline loops: CDR1 LGHDT, CDR2 YNNKEL (reference sequence). DNA of the CDR3: TGTGCCAGCAGCCCCACAGGGACTCAGCCCCAGCATTTT. Protein sequence: CASSPTGTQPQHF.

This clonotype was seen a handful of times. The V call is TRBV5-4, the J call TRBJ1-6; 7 bases map to TRBD1. J was trimmed by 13 bases and V by 5 bases; bases with no gene match: 12. The CDR3 extends over 14 amino acids. CDR1 and CDR2 (germline): SGHNT, YYREEE (reference sequence). CDR3 DNA: TGTGCCAGCAGACCACATCCGGGACAGATGCCCCTCCACTTT. Amino acids: CASRPHPGQMPLHF.

The chain joins TRBV18 to TRBJ2-2; D is ambiguous. Deletions cut 1 base from V and 2 bases from J, with 8 bases between. There are 15 residues in the CDR3. Looked up from germline, CDR1 is KGHSH and CDR2 is LQKENI. The CDR3: CASSPRAENTGELFF. The CDR3 DNA reads TGTGCCAGCTCACCACGGGCAGAAAACACCGGGGAGCTGTTTTTT.

This clonotype turned up a few times. This chain links TRBV3-1 with TRBJ1-2; TRBD1 is a possible D gene (6 bases). Germline V CDR1 and CDR2: LGHDT, YNNKEL (reference sequence). The length of the CDR3 is 14 residues. V dropped 3 bases and J dropped 0 bases, with 8 bases sitting between them. The CDR3 region has the DNA TGTGCCAGCAGCCAGACAGGAGCTAACTATGGCTACACCTTC. This sequence encodes CASSQTGANYGYTF.

This clonotype appeared many times. This chain uses TRBV20-1 with TRBJ2-1; 9 bases agree with TRBD2. The junction had 3 bases not matched to a gene; V was cut back by 0 bases and J by 0 bases. CDR3 length: 16 amino acids. Per the germline V gene, CDR1 is DFQATT and CDR2 is SNEGSKA (reference sequence). The CDR3 loop reads CSARDWRGGSYNEQFF. CDR3 nucleotide sequence: TGCAGTGCTAGAGATTGGCGGGGGGGCTCCTACAATGAGCAGTTCTTC.

In this sample, this clonotype turned up a few times. The chain has TRBV4-1 and TRBJ2-1; D is undetermined. V dropped 0 bases and J dropped 11 bases, with 8 bases sitting between them. Germline lookup yields CDR1 MGHRA and CDR2 YSYEKL. This CDR3 contains 12 residues. CDR3 in amino acids: CASSQESRKQFF. In DNA, the CDR3 is TGCGCCAGCAGCCAAGAATCTCGGAAGCAGTTCTTC.

The sample holds a few counts of this clonotype. This sequence joins TRBV12-5 and TRBJ2-7; D remains unclear. Germline V CDR1 and CDR2: LGHNT, FRNRAP. There are 12 residues in the CDR3. V dropped 6 bases and J dropped 4 bases, with 10 bases sitting between them. The DNA for the CDR3 is TGTGCTAGTGGGTCCCACACGTACGAGCAGTACTTC. Its protein is CASGSHTYEQYF. Looking up the rest from reference TRBV12-5 and TRBJ2-7 gives the full variable domain: DARVTQTPRHKVTEMGQEVTMRCQPILGHNTVFWYRQTMMQGLELLAYFRNRAPLDDSGMPKDRFSAEMPDATLATLKIQPSEPRDSAVYFCASGSHTYEQYFGPGTRLTVT.